The TCR beta chain described here comes from a study of blood T cell repertoires in COVID-19. Clones were read by immunoSEQ multiplex PCR, and TCRdb kept only the in-frame ones, dropping some. Among 200,000 to 250,000 clones listed, around 85% were seen once. This CDR3 is built from 14 residues. Germline V gene data show CDR1 as MNHEY and CDR2 as SMNVEV (reference sequence). V was pared by 5 bases and J by 0 bases, with 3 bases of the junction left unmatched. The clonotype originates from a woman between 40 and 50 years old with acute COVID-19. The sequencing input was PBMCs or T cells enriched from blood (not recorded which). The chain recombines TRBV27 with TRBJ2-5; 7 nucleotides agree with TRBD1. CDR3 DNA: TGTGCCAGCAGTGGACAGGCGCACCAAGAGACCCAGTACTTC. Residues: CASSGQAHQETQYF.